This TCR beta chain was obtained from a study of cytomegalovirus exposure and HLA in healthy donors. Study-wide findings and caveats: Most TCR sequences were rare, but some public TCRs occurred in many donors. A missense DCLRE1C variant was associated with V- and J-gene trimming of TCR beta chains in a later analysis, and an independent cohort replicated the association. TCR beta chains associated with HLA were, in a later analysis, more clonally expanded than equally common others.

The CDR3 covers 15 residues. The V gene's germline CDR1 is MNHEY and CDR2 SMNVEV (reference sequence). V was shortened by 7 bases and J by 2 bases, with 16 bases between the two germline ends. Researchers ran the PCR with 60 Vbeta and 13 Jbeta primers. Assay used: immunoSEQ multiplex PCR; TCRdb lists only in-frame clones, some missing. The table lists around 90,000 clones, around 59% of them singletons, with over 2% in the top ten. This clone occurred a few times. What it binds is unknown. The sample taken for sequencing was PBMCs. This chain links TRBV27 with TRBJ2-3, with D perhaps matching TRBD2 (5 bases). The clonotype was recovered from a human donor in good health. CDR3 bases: TGTGCCAGCACTAAGAACGGGGTCCTCACAGATACGCAGTATTTT. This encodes CASTKNGVLTDTQYF.